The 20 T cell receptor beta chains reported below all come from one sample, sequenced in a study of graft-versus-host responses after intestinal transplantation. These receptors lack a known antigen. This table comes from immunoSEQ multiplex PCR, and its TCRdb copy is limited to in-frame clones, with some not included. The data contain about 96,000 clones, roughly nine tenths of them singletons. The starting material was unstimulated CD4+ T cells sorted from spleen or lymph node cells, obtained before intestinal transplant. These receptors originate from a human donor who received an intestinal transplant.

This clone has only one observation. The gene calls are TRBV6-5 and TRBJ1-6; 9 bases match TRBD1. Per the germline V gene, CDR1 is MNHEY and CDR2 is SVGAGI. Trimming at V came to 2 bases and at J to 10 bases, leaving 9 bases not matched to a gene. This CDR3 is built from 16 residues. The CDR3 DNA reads TGTGCCAGCAGTTACATCCGTGGGACAGGGTTATCACCCCTCCACTTT. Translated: CASSYIRGTGLSPLHF.

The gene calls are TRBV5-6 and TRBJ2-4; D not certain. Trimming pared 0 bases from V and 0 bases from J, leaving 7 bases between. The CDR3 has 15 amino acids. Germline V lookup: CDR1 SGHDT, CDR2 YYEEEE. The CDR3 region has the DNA TGTGCCAGCAGCTTGGGAGGATTAGCCAAAAACATTCAGTACTTC. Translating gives CASSLGGLAKNIQYF.

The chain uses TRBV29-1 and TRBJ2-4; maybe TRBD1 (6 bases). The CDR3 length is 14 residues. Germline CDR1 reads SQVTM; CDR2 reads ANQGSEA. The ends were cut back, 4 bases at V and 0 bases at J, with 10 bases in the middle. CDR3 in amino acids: CSVATGSAKNIQYF. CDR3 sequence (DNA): TGCAGCGTTGCGACAGGCTCAGCCAAAAACATTCAGTACTTC.

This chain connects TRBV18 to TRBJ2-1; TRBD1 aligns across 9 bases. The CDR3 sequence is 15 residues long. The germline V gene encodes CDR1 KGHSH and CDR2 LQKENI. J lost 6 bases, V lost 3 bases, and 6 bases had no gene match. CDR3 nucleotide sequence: TGTGCCAGCTCACCCGGGACAGGGCCCCTCAATGAGCAGTTCTTC. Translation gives CASSPGTGPLNEQFF.

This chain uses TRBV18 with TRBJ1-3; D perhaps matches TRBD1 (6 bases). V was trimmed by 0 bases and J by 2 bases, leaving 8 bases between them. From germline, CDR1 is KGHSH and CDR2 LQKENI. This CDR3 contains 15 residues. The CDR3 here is CASSPPAGAGNTIYF. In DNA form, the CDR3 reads TGTGCCAGCTCACCACCAGCAGGGGCTGGAAACACCATATATTTT.

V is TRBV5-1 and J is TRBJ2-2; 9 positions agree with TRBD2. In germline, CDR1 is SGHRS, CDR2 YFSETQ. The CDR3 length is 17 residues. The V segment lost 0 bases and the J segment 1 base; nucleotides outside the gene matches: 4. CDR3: CASSLGLAGLNTGELFF. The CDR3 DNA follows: TGCGCCAGCAGCTTGGGTCTAGCGGGATTGAACACCGGGGAGCTGTTTTTT.

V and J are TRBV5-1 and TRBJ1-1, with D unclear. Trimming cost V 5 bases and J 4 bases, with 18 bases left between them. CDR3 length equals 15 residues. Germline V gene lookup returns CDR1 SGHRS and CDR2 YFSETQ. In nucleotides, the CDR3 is TGCGCCAGCAGACCGGGTCCGATGGAAGTCACTGAAGCTTTCTTT. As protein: CASRPGPMEVTEAFF.

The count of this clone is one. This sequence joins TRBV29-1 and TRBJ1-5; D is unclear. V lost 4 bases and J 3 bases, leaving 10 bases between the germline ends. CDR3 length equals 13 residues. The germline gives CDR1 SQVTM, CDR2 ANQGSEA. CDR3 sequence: CSVAQTLNQPQHF. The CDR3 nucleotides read TGCAGCGTTGCTCAGACACTCAATCAGCCCCAGCATTTT. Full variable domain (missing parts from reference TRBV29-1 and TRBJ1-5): SAVISQKPSRDICQRGTSLTIQCQVDSQVTMMFWYRQQPGQSLTLIATANQGSEATYESGFVIDKFPISRPNLTFSTLTVSNMSPEDSSIYLCSVAQTLNQPQHFGDGTRLSIL.

The CDR3 sequence: CASSKTSGAPNTEAFF. The CDR3 DNA reads as TGTGCCAGCAGCAAAACTTCAGGGGCCCCGAACACTGAAGCTTTCTTT. V and J are TRBV7-9 and TRBJ1-1, with TRBD1 as a possible D gene (6 bases). The V and J ends lost 5 bases and 1 base respectively, with 17 bases between them. The CDR3 has 16 amino acids. CDR1 SEHNR and CDR2 FQNEAQ come from the germline V gene (reference sequence). Filled out from reference TRBV7-9 and TRBJ1-1, the complete variable domain reads DTGVSQNPRHKITKRGQNVTFRCDPISEHNRLYWYRQTLGQGPEFLTYFQNEAQLEKSRLLSDRFSAERPKGSFSTLEIQRTEQGDSAMYLCASSKTSGAPNTEAFFGQGTRLTVV.

CDR3 bases: TGTGCCAGCAGCCCCCAGCGCGCTAGCACAGATACGCAGTATTTT. Translated: CASSPQRASTDTQYF. The chain carries TRBV5-4 and TRBJ2-3; D is unclear. The CDR3 has 15 residues. Trimming took 4 bases from V and 0 from J, leaving 12 bases between them. Germline CDR1 and CDR2: SGHNT and YYREEE (reference sequence).

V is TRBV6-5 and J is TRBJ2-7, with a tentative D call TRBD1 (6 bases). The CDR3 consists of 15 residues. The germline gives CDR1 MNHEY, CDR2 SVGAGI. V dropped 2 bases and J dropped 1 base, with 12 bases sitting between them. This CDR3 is CASSYLGTPSYEQYF. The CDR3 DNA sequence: TGTGCCAGCAGTTACCTCGGGACACCGTCCTACGAGCAGTACTTC.

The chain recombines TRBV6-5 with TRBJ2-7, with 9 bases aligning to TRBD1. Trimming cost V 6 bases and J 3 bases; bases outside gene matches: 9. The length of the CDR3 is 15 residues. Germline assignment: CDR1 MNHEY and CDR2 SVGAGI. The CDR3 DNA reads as TGTGCCAGCAGACCAACAGGGGGCGAACTCTACGAGCAGTACTTC. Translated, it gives CASRPTGGELYEQYF.

The CDR3, as DNA: TGTGCCAGCAGCCAAGATAGCCGGGTATCGGACACCATATATTTT. It is translated as CASSQDSRVSDTIYF. The V call is TRBV14, the J call TRBJ1-3; no definite D call. The germline V gene encodes CDR1 SGHDN and CDR2 FVKESK. The CDR3 is 15 amino acids. The V end was cut by 0 bases, the J end by 8 bases, with 14 bases between.

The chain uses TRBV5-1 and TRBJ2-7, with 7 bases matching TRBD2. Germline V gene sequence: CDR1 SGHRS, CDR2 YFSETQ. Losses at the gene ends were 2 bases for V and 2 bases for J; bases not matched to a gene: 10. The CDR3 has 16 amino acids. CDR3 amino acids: CASSLNMGEGTYEQYF. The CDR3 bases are TGCGCCAGCAGCTTAAATATGGGGGAGGGGACCTACGAGCAGTACTTC. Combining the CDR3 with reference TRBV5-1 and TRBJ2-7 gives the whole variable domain KAGVTQTPRYLIKTRGQQVTLSCSPISGHRSVSWYQQTPGQGLQFLFEYFSETQRNKGNFPGRFSGRQFSNSRSEMNVSTLELGDSALYLCASSLNMGEGTYEQYFGPGTRLTVT.

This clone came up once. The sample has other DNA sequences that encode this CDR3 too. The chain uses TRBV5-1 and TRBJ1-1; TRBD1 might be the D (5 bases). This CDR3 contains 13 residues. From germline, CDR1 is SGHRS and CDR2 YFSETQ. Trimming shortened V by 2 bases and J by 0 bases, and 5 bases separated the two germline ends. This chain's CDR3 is CASSLGVNTEAFF. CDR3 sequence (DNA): TGCGCCAGCAGCTTAGGGGTGAACACTGAAGCTTTCTTT.

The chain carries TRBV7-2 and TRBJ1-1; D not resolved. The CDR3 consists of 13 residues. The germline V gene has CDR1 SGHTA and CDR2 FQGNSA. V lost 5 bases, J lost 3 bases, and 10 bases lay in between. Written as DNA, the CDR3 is TGTGCCAGCAGCCCCCGACGGGACACTGAAGCTTTCTTT. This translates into CASSPRRDTEAFF.

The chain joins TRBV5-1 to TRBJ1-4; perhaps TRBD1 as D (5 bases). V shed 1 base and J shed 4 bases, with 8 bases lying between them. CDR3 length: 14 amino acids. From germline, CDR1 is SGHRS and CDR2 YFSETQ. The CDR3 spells CASSLIGDNEKLFF. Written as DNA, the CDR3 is TGCGCCAGCAGCTTGATAGGGGATAATGAAAAACTGTTTTTT.

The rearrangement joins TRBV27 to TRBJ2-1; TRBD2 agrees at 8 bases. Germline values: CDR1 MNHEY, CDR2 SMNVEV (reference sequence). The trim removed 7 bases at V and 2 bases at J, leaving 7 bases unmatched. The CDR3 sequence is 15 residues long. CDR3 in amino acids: CASKNGRGAYNEQFF. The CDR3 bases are TGTGCCAGCAAGAACGGGAGGGGCGCCTACAATGAGCAGTTCTTC.

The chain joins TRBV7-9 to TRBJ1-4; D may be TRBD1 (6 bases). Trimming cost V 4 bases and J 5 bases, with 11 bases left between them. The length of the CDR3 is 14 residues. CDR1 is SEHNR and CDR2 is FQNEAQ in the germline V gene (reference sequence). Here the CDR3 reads CASSSWDTNEKLFF. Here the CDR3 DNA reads TGTGCCAGCAGCTCCTGGGACACGAATGAAAAACTGTTTTTT.

The CDR3 sequence: CASSIDGGFWDYGYTF. The CDR3 DNA is TGTGCCAGTAGTATAGATGGGGGCTTTTGGGACTATGGCTACACCTTC. This chain joins TRBV19 and TRBJ1-2; TRBD1 is a possible D gene (6 bases). The germline V gene encodes CDR1 LNHDA and CDR2 SQIVND (reference sequence). V was pared by 0 bases and J by 3 bases, with 14 bases between. The CDR3 covers 16 residues.